This TCR beta chain originates from a study of T cell repertoires in cytomegalovirus infection. About the study: Evidence of both CMV infection and a matching HLA type came from public TCR beta signatures.

One entry per CDR3 protein, called by TCRdb with MiXCR from the reads. The sample contains fewer than 1,000,000 distinct CDR3 sequences, approximately 31% of which appear only once. Notes on the study in general: CMV carriers with the relevant HLA were identified by cumulative public TCR beta family frequency.

This clonotype was detected only a few times. Its antigen is unknown. The source was cultured CD8+ T cells from PBMCs, collected from culture after CMV antigen stimulation. This receptor was obtained from a human donor in good health (CMV status not recorded). Some clones in this sample may be carry-over from other donors' samples.

CDR3 nucleotide sequence: TGTGCCAGCATAGTCGGGAACACCGGGGAGCTGTTTTTT. Translating gives CASIVGNTGELFF. This chain uses TRBV2 with TRBJ2-2; D remains unclear. Trimming stripped 7 bases from V and 1 base from J, with 7 bases between. CDR1 SNHLY and CDR2 FYNNEI come from the germline V gene. This CDR3 is built from 13 residues. Together with reference TRBV2 and TRBJ2-2, the CDR3 gives the full variable domain: EPEVTQTPSHQVTQMGQEVILRCVPISNHLYFYWYRQILGQKVEFLVSFYNNEISEKSEIFDDQFSVERPDGSNFTLKIRSTKLEDSAMYFCASIVGNTGELFFGEGSRLTVL.